This T cell receptor (beta chain) was recovered during a study of T-cell reconstitution after alpha-beta-depleted transplantation in children. This clonotype was counted ten times or more. Preparation of the TCRbeta library involved a method that used unique molecular identifiers. TCRdb called the PCR reads again in MiXCR, with one record for every CDR3 protein. The sample has approximately 350,000 distinct CDR3 sequences; about 9.4% are singletons. CDR3 length: 14 amino acids. In germline, CDR1 is MGHRA, CDR2 YSYEKL. V was pared by 1 base and J by 3 bases, with 10 bases between. The clonotype comes from a human donor who donated a stem cell graft to a child with acute lymphoblastic leukemia. The sample here was PBMCs from the stem cell graft donor, taken from the stem cell graft. The chain combines TRBV4-1 with TRBJ2-7, with D hard to call. The CDR3 loop is CASSQGRGLYEQYF. In DNA, the CDR3 is TGCGCCAGCAGCCAAGGCCGCGGCCTCTACGAGCAGTACTTC.